A single sample gave rise to the 13 T cell receptor beta chains below, sequenced in a study of shared clonotypes between healthy human individuals. Generated by immunoSEQ multiplex PCR, the TCRdb table keeps only in-frame clones and is missing some. The table has 2 million to 2.5 million clones, 80% to 95% seen once. The sequencing sample was made of naive CD4+ T cells from PBMCs. As for subset: CD45RA+ positively selected. These receptors originate from a man between 18 and 29 years old in good health. Some clones in this sample may be carry-over from other donors' samples.

This clone was counted only a few times. The chain is built from TRBV2 and TRBJ1-5; possibly TRBD1 for D (6 bases). Germline-derived CDR1 and CDR2 are SNHLY and FYNNEI. The CDR3 totals 13 residues. V shed 6 bases and J shed 6 bases, with 12 bases lying between them. The CDR3 sequence is CASRGTSGQPQHF. For the CDR3, the DNA is TGTGCCAGCAGGGGGACAAGCGGTCAGCCCCAGCATTTT.

This sequence joins TRBV9 and TRBJ2-3; D tentatively reads TRBD1 or TRBD2 (5 bases each). The germline V gene has CDR1 SGDLS and CDR2 YYNGEE. Between the trimmed V and J ends, which lost 4 bases and 1 base, there was a span of 16 bases. The CDR3 loop spans 16 amino acids. The CDR3 protein is CASSLVGVGGTDTQYF. As DNA, the CDR3 is TGTGCCAGCAGCCTAGTGGGGGTAGGGGGCACAGATACGCAGTATTTT.

The chain carries TRBV25-1 and TRBJ2-2; no definite D call. Germline loops: CDR1 MGHDK, CDR2 SYGVNS. The CDR3 spans 12 residues. V was clipped by 6 bases and J by 7 bases, with 9 bases between them. The CDR3: CASRKPLGELFF. CDR3 in DNA: TGTGCCAGCAGGAAGCCCCTCGGGGAGCTGTTTTTT.

V usage is TRBV28 and J usage is TRBJ1-2; a weak D match, TRBD1 (5 bases). Per germline, CDR1 MDHEN and CDR2 SYDVKM. The CDR3 covers 15 residues. V was trimmed by 5 bases and J by 3 bases, leaving 16 bases between them. The chain's CDR3 is CASSKGDAGHYGYTF. The CDR3 nucleotides are TGTGCCAGCAGTAAAGGGGACGCGGGACACTATGGCTACACCTTC.

This chain uses TRBV7-2 with TRBJ1-2; D is unresolved. Per the germline V gene, CDR1 is SGHTA and CDR2 is FQGNSA. The length of the CDR3 is 15 residues. Trimming shortened V by 1 base and J by 3 bases, and 12 bases separated the two germline ends. CDR3 sequence reads: CASSLGIYSDYGYTF. The CDR3 region has the DNA TGTGCCAGCAGCTTAGGCATTTACAGTGACTATGGCTACACCTTC.

The chain couples TRBV29-1 to TRBJ2-1, with 7 bases identical to TRBD1. Trimming at V came to 5 bases and at J to 3 bases, leaving 7 bases not matched to a gene. This CDR3 region has 14 residues. The germline V gene encodes CDR1 SQVTM and CDR2 ANQGSEA. The CDR3 region has the DNA TGCAGCGTTAGTGGCAGGGGGAGCTACAATGAGCAGTTCTTC. This encodes CSVSGRGSYNEQFF.

V is TRBV7-3 and J is TRBJ2-7; 11 bases are a match to TRBD2. The CDR3 runs 17 residues. V gave up 5 bases and J gave up 7 bases; unmatched junction bases: 16. Germline assignment: CDR1 SGHTA and CDR2 FQGTGA. The CDR3 region has the DNA TGTGCCAGCAGCCCATCGCGGCTAGCGGGAGGTTTAGGAGAGCAGTACTTC. Protein product: CASSPSRLAGGLGEQYF.

The chain has TRBV28 and TRBJ2-5; 8 bases line up with TRBD1. Germline V gives CDR1 MDHEN, CDR2 SYDVKM. The V segment lost 5 bases and the J segment 11 bases; nucleotides outside the gene matches: 10. The CDR3 is made up of 13 amino acids. The CDR3 DNA reads as TGTGCCAGCAGTACCGACAGGGGCCTAGAGCAGTACTTC. Translated, it gives CASSTDRGLEQYF.

The chain carries TRBV9 and TRBJ2-2; 12 nucleotides align to TRBD1. This CDR3 is built from 16 residues. J gave up 6 bases and V 3 bases, and 6 bases lay outside the gene matches. Germline assignment: CDR1 SGDLS and CDR2 YYNGEE. The CDR3 DNA reads as TGTGCCAGCAGCGCCCGGGACAGGGGGCCGGCCGGGGAGCTGTTTTTT. This translates into CASSARDRGPAGELFF.

The rearrangement joins TRBV19 to TRBJ2-2, with TRBD2 matching over 7 bases. This CDR3 spans 16 amino acids. Trimming at V came to 5 bases and at J to 4 bases, leaving 10 bases not matched to a gene. Germline lookup yields CDR1 LNHDA and CDR2 SQIVND (reference sequence). The DNA for the CDR3 is TGTGCCAGTAGTTCCCGGACGGGAGGTGGCACCGGGGAGCTGTTTTTT. It encodes CASSSRTGGGTGELFF.

This chain links TRBV4-3 with TRBJ2-1; 7 bases map to TRBD2. This CDR3 contains 17 residues. Germline V gene data show CDR1 as LGHNA and CDR2 as YSLEER. Losses at the gene ends were 3 bases for V and 6 bases for J; bases not matched to a gene: 14. CDR3 sequence (DNA): TGCGCCAGCAGCCAGGAGAATGATGGGCGGGAGACCAATGAGCAGTTCTTC. Protein product: CASSQENDGRETNEQFF.

The sample holds one count of this clone. CDR3: CASSPASGRTDTQYF. The CDR3 DNA follows: TGTGCCAGCAGCCCCGCTAGCGGGAGGACAGATACGCAGTATTTT. The chain employs TRBV7-8 and TRBJ2-3; 11 bases match TRBD2. V was pared by 5 bases and J by 3 bases, with 4 bases of the junction left unmatched. In germline, CDR1 is SGHVS, CDR2 FQNEAQ. CDR3 length equals 15 residues.

The count of this clone is one. The genes are TRBV7-7 and TRBJ2-3; D remains ambiguous. Germline V gives CDR1 SSHAT, CDR2 FNYEAQ (reference sequence). This CDR3 comprises 14 residues. V lost 1 base, J lost 5 bases, and 10 bases lay in between. CDR3 sequence reads: CASSLGPGEDTQYF. Written as DNA, the CDR3 is TGTGCCAGCAGCTTAGGGCCCGGCGAAGATACGCAGTATTTT.